The next 6 T cell receptor beta chains were all read from a single sample in a study of cytomegalovirus exposure and HLA in healthy donors. The protocol was immunoSEQ multiplex PCR, while the TCRdb copy is restricted to in-frame clones and leaves out a portion. Of 55,000 to 65,000 clones listed, around nine tenths were seen once; the top ten hold around 1.1%. What was sequenced was PBMCs. The receptors shown here come from a man younger than 35 in good health and CMV-seronegative.

The V gene is TRBV6-5, the J gene TRBJ2-1, with a weak D call TRBD1 (5 bases). V lost 6 bases, J lost 3 bases, and 12 bases lay in between. Germline-derived CDR1 and CDR2 are MNHEY and SVGAGI. There are 14 residues in the CDR3. The CDR3 here is CASSQGYGYNEQFF. CDR3 bases: TGTGCCAGCAGCCAGGGATACGGCTACAATGAGCAGTTCTTC.

The chain carries TRBV28 and TRBJ1-2, with D hard to call. Trimming left V 5 bases short and J 4 bases short, with 17 bases between. The germline CDR1 and CDR2 sequences are MDHEN and SYDVKM. The length of the CDR3 is 15 residues. The CDR3 region is CASSPSPGVAYGYTF. CDR3 DNA sequence: TGTGCCAGCAGTCCTTCCCCCGGGGTCGCCTATGGCTACACCTTC.

The chain recombines TRBV11-2 with TRBJ2-3; 7 nucleotides agree with TRBD2. CDR3 length: 16 amino acids. Germline values: CDR1 SGHAT, CDR2 FQNNGV. The V segment lost 5 bases and the J segment 2 bases; nucleotides outside the gene matches: 10. The CDR3 coding sequence is TGTGCCAGCAGCCTATCTAGCGGCAGTGCCACAGATACGCAGTATTTT. This gives the protein CASSLSSGSATDTQYF.

The V call is TRBV10-3, the J call TRBJ2-3; weak D call: TRBD2 (6 bases). The V gene lost 10 bases and the J gene lost 0 bases, with 11 bases spanning the gap. This CDR3 is built from 13 residues. Per the germline V gene, CDR1 is ENHRY and CDR2 is SYGVKD. The CDR3 loop reads CATGTGSTDTQYF. The CDR3 nucleotides are TGTGCCACCGGGACTGGCAGCACAGATACGCAGTATTTT.

This chain joins TRBV15 and TRBJ2-3, with no clear D. V shed 8 bases and J shed 1 base, with 7 bases lying between them. Per the germline V gene, CDR1 is LNHNV and CDR2 is YYDKDF (reference sequence). The CDR3 runs 12 residues. CDR3 protein: CATFPGTDTQYF. CDR3 nucleotide sequence: TGTGCCACCTTTCCGGGCACAGATACGCAGTATTTT. Combining the CDR3 with reference TRBV15 and TRBJ2-3 gives the whole variable domain DAMVIQNPRYQVTQFGKPVTLSCSQTLNHNVMYWYQQKSSQAPKLLFHYYDKDFNNEADTPDNFQSRRPNTSFCFLDIRSPGLGDTAMYLCATFPGTDTQYFGPGTRLTVL.

The J gene is TRBJ2-1, the V gene TRBV6-4; TRBD2 agrees at 8 bases. Germline V gene lookup returns CDR1 MRHNA and CDR2 SNTAGT. CDR3 length equals 15 residues. The ends lost 3 bases at V and 7 bases at J; junction bases unmatched: 8. CDR3 in DNA: TGTGCCAGCAGTGAAACAAGCGGGAGTAGTAATGAGCAGTTCTTC. Encoded protein: CASSETSGSSNEQFF.